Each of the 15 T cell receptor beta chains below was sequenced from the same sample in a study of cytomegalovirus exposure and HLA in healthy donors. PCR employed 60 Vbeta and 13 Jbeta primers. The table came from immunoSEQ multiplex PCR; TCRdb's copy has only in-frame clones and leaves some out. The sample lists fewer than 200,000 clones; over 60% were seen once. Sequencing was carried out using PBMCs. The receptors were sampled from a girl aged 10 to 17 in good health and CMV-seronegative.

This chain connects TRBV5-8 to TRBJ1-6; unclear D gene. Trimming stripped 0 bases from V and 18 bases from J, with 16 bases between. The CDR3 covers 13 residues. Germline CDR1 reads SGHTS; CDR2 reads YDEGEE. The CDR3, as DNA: TGTGCCAGCAGCTTGGTCGGTTACTCCCATGACCACTTT. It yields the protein CASSLVGYSHDHF.

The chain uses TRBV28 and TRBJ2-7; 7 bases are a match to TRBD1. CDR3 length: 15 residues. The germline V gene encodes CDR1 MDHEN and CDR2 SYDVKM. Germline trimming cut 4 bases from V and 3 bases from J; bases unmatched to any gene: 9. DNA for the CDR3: TGTGCCAGCAGTTCCCGGACAGGAAACCTCTACGAGCAGTACTTC. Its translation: CASSSRTGNLYEQYF.

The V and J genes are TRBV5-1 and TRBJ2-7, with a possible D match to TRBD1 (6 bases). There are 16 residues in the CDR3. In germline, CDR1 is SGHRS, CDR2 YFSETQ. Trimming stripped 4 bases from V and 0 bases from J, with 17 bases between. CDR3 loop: CASSPGTLPSSYEQYF. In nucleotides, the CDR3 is TGCGCCAGCAGCCCAGGGACACTCCCGAGCTCCTACGAGCAGTACTTC.

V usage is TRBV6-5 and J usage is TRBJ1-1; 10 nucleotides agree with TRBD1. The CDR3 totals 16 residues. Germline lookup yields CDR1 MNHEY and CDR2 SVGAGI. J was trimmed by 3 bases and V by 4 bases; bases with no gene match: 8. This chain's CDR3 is CASSFALGTGDTEAFF. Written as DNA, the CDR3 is TGTGCCAGCAGTTTCGCCTTAGGGACAGGGGACACTGAAGCTTTCTTT.

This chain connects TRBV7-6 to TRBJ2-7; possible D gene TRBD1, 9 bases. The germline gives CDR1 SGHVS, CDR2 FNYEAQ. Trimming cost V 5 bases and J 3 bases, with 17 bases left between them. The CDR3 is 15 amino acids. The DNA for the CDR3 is TGTGCCAGCAGCGCGGGGGGACAGGGCAGCTACGAGCAGTACTTC. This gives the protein CASSAGGQGSYEQYF.

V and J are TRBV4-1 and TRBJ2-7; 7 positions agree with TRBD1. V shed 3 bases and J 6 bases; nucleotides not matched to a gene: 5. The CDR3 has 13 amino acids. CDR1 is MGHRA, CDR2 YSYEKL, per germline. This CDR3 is CASSQTGSVEQYF. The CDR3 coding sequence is TGCGCCAGCAGCCAGACAGGGTCAGTCGAGCAGTACTTC.

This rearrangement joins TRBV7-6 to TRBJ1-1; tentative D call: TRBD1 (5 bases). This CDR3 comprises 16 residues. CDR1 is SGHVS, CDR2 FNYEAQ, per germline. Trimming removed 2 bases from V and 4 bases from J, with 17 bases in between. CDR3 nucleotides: TGTGCCAGCAGCTTAAATCAAATGGGGGGTGGCACTGAAGCTTTCTTT. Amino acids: CASSLNQMGGGTEAFF. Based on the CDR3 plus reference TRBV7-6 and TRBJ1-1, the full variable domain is GAGVSQSPRYKVTKRGQDVALRCDPISGHVSLYWYRQALGQGPEFLTYFNYEAQQDKSGLPNDRFSAERPEGSISTLTIQRTEQRDSAMYRCASSLNQMGGGTEAFFGQGTRLTVV.

CDR3 sequence reads: CAISNRGTYEQYF. The CDR3 coding sequence is TGTGCCATCAGTAATCGGGGAACCTACGAGCAGTACTTC. The genes are TRBV10-3 and TRBJ2-7, with D maybe TRBD2 (5 bases). V gave up 5 bases and J gave up 2 bases, with 10 bases separating them. The CDR3 runs to 13 residues. Germline assignment: CDR1 ENHRY and CDR2 SYGVKD.

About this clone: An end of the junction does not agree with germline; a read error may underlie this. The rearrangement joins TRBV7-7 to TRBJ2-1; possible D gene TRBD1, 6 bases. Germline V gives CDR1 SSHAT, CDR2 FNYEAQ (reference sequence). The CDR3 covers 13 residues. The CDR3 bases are TGTGCTAGCAGCTTGTCGACAGGCTATGAGCAGTTCTTC. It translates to CASSLSTGYEQFF.

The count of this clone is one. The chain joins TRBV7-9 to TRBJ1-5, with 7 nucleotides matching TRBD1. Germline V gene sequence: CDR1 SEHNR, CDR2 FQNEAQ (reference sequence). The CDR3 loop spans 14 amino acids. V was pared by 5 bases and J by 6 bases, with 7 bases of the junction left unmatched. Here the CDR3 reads CASSADREAQPQHF. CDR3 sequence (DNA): TGTGCCAGCAGCGCCGACAGGGAAGCTCAGCCCCAGCATTTT.

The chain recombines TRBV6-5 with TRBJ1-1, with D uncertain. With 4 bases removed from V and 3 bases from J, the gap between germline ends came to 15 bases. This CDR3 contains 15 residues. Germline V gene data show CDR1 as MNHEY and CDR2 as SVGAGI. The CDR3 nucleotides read TGTGCCAGCAGTTCACAGCTCGAACGGTACACTGAAGCTTTCTTT. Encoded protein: CASSSQLERYTEAFF.

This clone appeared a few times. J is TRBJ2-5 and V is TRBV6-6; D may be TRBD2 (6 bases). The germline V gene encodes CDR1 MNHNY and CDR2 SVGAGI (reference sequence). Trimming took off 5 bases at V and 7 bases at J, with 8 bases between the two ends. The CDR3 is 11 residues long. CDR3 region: CASSNGGTQYF. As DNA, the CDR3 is TGTGCCAGCAGTAACGGGGGGACCCAGTACTTC.

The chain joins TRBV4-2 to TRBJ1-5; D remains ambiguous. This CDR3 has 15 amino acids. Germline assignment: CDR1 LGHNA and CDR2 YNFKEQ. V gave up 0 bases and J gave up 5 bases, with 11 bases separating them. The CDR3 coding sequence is TGTGCCAGCAGCCAAGATGGGCAGCCATATCAGCCCCAGCATTTT. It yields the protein CASSQDGQPYQPQHF.

The CDR3 loop reads CASSYRGRDTEAFF. For the CDR3, the DNA is TGTGCCAGCAGTTACAGGGGGCGGGACACTGAAGCTTTCTTT. The chain links TRBV6-6 to TRBJ1-1; 7 bases fit TRBD1. There are 14 residues in the CDR3. V lost 2 bases to trimming and J lost 3 bases; unmatched junction nucleotides: 3. From germline, CDR1 is MNHNY and CDR2 SVGAGI (reference sequence).

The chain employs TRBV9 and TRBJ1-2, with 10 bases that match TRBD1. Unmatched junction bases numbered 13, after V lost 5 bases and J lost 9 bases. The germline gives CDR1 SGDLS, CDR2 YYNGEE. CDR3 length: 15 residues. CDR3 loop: CASSQGLGQGNRYTF. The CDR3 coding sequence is TGTGCCAGCAGTCAAGGCCTGGGACAGGGGAATCGCTACACCTTC. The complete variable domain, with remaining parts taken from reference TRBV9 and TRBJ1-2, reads DSGVTQTPKHLITATGQRVTLRCSPRSGDLSVYWYQQSLDQGLQFLIQYYNGEERAKGNILERFSAQQFPDLHSELNLSSLELGDSALYFCASSQGLGQGNRYTFGSGTRLTVV.